These T cell receptor beta chains were read from a single sample in a study of blood T cell repertoires in COVID-19. The method was immunoSEQ multiplex PCR; TCRdb's version includes in-frame clones alone and lacks a portion of them. This table has about 28,000 clones, around 94% appearing once. Input material: peripheral blood. These TCRs come from a woman between 65 and 79 years old with COVID-19, enrolled during active disease. CDR3s leave out the opening cysteine and the closing phenylalanine or tryptophan.

>TRBV7-2
ASSSQGGGELF
>TRBV9
ASSVAEGGSLYEQY
>TRBV28
ASSSPTRTLGGA
>TRBV6-6
ASDWGDRETQY
>TRBV28
ASTTAYYEQY
>TRBV7-3
ASSFPGTAGTGELF
>TRBV4-1
ASSQEGTGLDEKLF
>TRBV6-5
ASSKTGDRGYEQY
>TRBV6-2/TRBV6-3
ASSYFSSGVREQF
>TRBV29-1
SVGAILNTEAF
>TRBV5-5
ASSHTGDTIY
>TRBV10-1
ASSDAQAGMRDTQY
>TRBV19
ASSTGGEREQF
>TRBV6-5
ASSYSAAAYNEQF
>TRBV12-1
ASSSNQPQH
>TRBV30
AWSQQGDYGYT
>TRBV27
ASSRTSGLPNEQF
>TRBV4-1
ASSQATSYSGNEQF
>TRBV3-1/TRBV3-2
ASSQDTEIYGYT
>TRBV19
ASSWTGRSYEQY
>TRBV3-1/TRBV3-2
APRRETKRNTIY
>TRBV2
ASSLSFRGGQPQH
>TRBV7-7
ASSLAGAPHNEQF
>TRBV18
ASSPSGTGPYNEQF
>TRBV2
ASSELKLPGTEAF
>TRBV30
AWTSGLSSYEQY
>TRBV18
ASSKSGIAGHNEQF
>TRBV28
ASSLRETEAF
>TRBV7-2
ASSQAAGNNEKLF
>TRBV3-1/TRBV3-2
ASSQDVADYEQY
>TRBV28
ASGNPTGAYGYT
>TRBV28
ASSLQGAGNQPQH
>TRBV18
ASSPRGREGPHEQF
>TRBV5-4
ASSLDGADGF
>TRBV29-1
SVELAGGGETQY
>TRBV7-9
ASSLPTKELTDTQY
>TRBV7-3
ASSPGLAGRNYNEQF
>TRBV9
ASSGGTGVSPLH
>TRBV19
ASSILTTGELF
>TRBV18
ASSPGQGNTDTQY
>TRBV6-6
ASSRAGAGTGELF
>TRBV29-1
SVDPGSHEQF
>TRBV28
ASSRFGDSTDTQY
>TRBV6-6
ASSWTGETQY
>TRBV7-3
ASSPPSGRANYEQY
>TRBV24-1
ATETGAGVGHEQF
>TRBV27
ASSPGTGLYNEQF
>TRBV4-2
ASSQVNRVDSGNTIY
>TRBV19
ASSMGASNQPQH